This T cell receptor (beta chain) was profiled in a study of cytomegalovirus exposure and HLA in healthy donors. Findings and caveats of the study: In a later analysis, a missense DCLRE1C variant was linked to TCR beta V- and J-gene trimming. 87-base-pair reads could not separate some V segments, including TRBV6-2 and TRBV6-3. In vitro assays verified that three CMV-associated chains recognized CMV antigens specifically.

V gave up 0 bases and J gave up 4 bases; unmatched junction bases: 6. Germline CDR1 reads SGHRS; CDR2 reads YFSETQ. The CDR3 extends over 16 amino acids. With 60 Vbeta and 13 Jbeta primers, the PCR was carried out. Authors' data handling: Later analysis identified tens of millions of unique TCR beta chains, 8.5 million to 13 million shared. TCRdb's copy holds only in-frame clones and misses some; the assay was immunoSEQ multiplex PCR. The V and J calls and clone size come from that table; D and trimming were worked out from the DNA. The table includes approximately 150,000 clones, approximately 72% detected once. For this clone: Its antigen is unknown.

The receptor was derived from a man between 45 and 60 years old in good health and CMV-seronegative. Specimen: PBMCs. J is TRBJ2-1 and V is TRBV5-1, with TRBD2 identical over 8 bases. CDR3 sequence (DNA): TGCGCCAGCAGCTTGGTGGCGGGGGGTTTATACAATGAGCAGTTCTTC. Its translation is CASSLVAGGLYNEQFF.